The rows below give T cell receptor beta chains drawn from one sample of a study of graft-versus-host responses after intestinal transplantation. Sequencing used immunoSEQ multiplex PCR; TCRdb keeps in-frame clones, though not all of them. The sample yields approximately 25,000 clones, about 93% seen once. Sequenced material: PBMCs, taken more than 29 days after intestinal transplant. The receptors shown here come from a human patient who received an intestinal transplant, so some T cells may come from the graft donor. The CDR3 runs from the conserved cysteine through the conserved F or W. D genes are given only for firm matches. Expanded clones get a size class; other rows say once, few or many, or leave the size out.

TRBV7-2	.	TRBJ1-2	.	CASSLQGGYTF	TGTGCCAGCAGCTTGCAGGGGGGCTACACCTTC
TRBV28	.	TRBJ1-2	.	CASSSRSGYTF	TGTGCCAGCAGTTCAAGGAGCGGCTACACCTTC
TRBV4-2	once	TRBJ1-2	TRBD1	CASSQEQGDGYTF	TGTGCCAGCAGTCAGGAACAGGGGGATGGCTACACCTTC
TRBV15	.	TRBJ1-3	TRBD1	CATSRGTVGNTIYF	TGTGCCACCAGCAGGGGGACAGTCGGAAACACCATATATTTT
TRBV5-1	.	TRBJ1-1	TRBD1	CASSLLTGGNTEAFF	TGCGCCAGCAGCTTGCTGACAGGGGGGAACACTGAAGCTTTCTTT
TRBV6-5	.	TRBJ1-2	TRBD1	CASSYSGTDYGYTF	TGTGCCAGCAGTTATTCCGGGACAGACTATGGCTACACCTTC
TRBV28	.	TRBJ2-1	.	CASSLRQLEQFF	TGTGCCAGCAGTTTACGGCAGCTGGAGCAGTTCTTC
TRBV7-9	.	TRBJ2-1	TRBD1	CASSSRDSNEQFF	TGTGCCAGCAGCTCCCGGGACAGTAATGAGCAGTTCTTC
TRBV28	once	TRBJ1-2	.	CASSYGDGVYGYTF	TGTGCCAGCAGTTACGGAGACGGAGTCTATGGCTACACCTTC
TRBV29-1	.	TRBJ1-5	TRBD1	CSVGQGNQPQHF	TGCAGCGTTGGACAGGGAAATCAGCCCCAGCATTTT
TRBV30	.	TRBJ1-3	.	CAWSVLGGSGNTIYF	TGTGCCTGGAGTGTACTCGGGGGGTCCGGAAACACCATATATTTT
TRBV30	.	TRBJ1-1	TRBD1	CAWSVGTGPNTEAFF	TGTGCCTGGAGTGTAGGGACAGGGCCGAACACTGAAGCTTTCTTT
TRBV2	.	TRBJ2-3	.	CASSETADPDTQYF	TGTGCCAGCAGTGAAACGGCGGATCCGGATACGCAGTATTTT
TRBV30	.	TRBJ2-7	TRBD2	CASVGGESYEQYF	TGTGCCTCCGTTGGGGGGGAATCCTACGAGCAGTACTTC
TRBV30	few	TRBJ2-2	TRBD1	CAWMGQGAGTGELFF	TGTGCCTGGATGGGACAGGGGGCGGGCACCGGGGAGCTGTTTTTT
TRBV5-5	.	TRBJ2-5	TRBD2	CASSLAYGLAGDETQYF	TGTGCCAGCAGCTTGGCCTATGGACTAGCGGGAGACGAGACCCAGTACTTC
TRBV7-6	.	TRBJ2-7	.	CASSFDPGPEGYEQYF	TGTGCCAGCAGCTTTGACCCAGGACCGGAGGGCTACGAGCAGTACTTC